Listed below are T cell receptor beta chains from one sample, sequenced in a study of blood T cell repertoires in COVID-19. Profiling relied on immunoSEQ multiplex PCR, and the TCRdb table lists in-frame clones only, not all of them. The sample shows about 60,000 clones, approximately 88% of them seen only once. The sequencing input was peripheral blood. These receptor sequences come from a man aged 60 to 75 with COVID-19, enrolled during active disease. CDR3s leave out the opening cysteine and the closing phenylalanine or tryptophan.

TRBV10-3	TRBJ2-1	AISFSGSMDSYNEQF
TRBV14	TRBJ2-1	ASSPGTSGRPQF
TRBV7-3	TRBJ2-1	ASSPTLGAQF
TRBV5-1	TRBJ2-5	ASSRLAEGETQY
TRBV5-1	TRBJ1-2	ASSPGGPVVGYGYT
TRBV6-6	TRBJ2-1	ASRPPGLAVNEQF
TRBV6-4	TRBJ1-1	ASSPTGHTEAF
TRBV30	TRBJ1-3	AWRVGASSGNTIY
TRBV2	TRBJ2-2	ASSQTGPSTGELF
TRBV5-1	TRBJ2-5	ASSLAIAGETQY
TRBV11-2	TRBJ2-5	ASSLGQGEETQY
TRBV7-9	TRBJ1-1	ASSLLAGGADTEAF
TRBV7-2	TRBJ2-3	ASSTRLAGPTDTQY
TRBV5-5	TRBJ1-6	ASSLGGSSTYNSPLH
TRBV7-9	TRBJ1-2	ASSSLDRNYGYT